The next 20 T cell receptor beta chains were all read from a single sample in a study of cytomegalovirus exposure and HLA in healthy donors. 60 Vbeta and 13 Jbeta primers were used in PCR. Assay used: immunoSEQ multiplex PCR; TCRdb lists only in-frame clones, some missing. The repertoire has roughly 110,000 clones, less than 85% of them found once; the top ten carry approximately 3.7%. Input material: PBMCs. Source of these receptors: a man aged 55 to 70 in good health and CMV-seronegative.

This chain's CDR3 is CASSWGTPGGEKLFF. The CDR3 nucleotides are TGTGCCAGCAGCTGGGGGACACCGGGCGGGGAAAAACTGTTTTTT. The J gene is TRBJ1-4, the V gene TRBV7-2, with D maybe TRBD1 (6 bases). The ends were cut back, 4 bases at V and 8 bases at J, with 17 bases in the middle. Looked up from germline, CDR1 is SGHTA and CDR2 is FQGNSA. This CDR3 is 15 amino acids long.

J is TRBJ2-5 and V is TRBV6-1; D possibly corresponds to TRBD2 (7 bases). The CDR3 covers 14 residues. Trimming took 7 bases from V and 5 from J, leaving 17 bases between them. Germline lookup yields CDR1 MNHNS and CDR2 SASEGT. This CDR3 reads CASTGAGAGETQYF. The CDR3 DNA is TGTGCCAGCACGGGGGCGGGGGCGGGGGAGACCCAGTACTTC.

For this clone: The junction departs from germline at one end; a sequencing error may be responsible. The same CDR3 can be traced to other DNA sequences in this sample. This sequence joins TRBV29-1 and TRBJ1-3; 9 bases fit TRBD1. This CDR3 contains 14 residues. CDR1 SQVTM and CDR2 ANQGSEA come from the germline V gene. The DNA of the CDR3 is TGCAGCGTGGATCAACAGGGGGCTGGAAACACCATATACTTT. Its translation is CSVDQQGAGNTIYF.

This chain joins TRBV7-2 and TRBJ2-7; maybe TRBD2 (5 bases). Trimming left V 3 bases short and J 0 bases short, with 9 bases between. The germline V gene encodes CDR1 SGHTA and CDR2 FQGNSA. This CDR3 is 14 amino acids long. The CDR3 reads CASSLGRSSYEQYF. In DNA, the CDR3 is TGTGCCAGCAGCTTGGGGAGAAGCTCCTACGAGCAGTACTTC.

V gene TRBV7-8 combines with J gene TRBJ1-5; D is undetermined. Germline CDR1 reads SGHVS; CDR2 reads FQNEAQ. This CDR3 is built from 15 residues. Trimming cost V 1 base and J 9 bases, with 16 bases left between them. DNA of the CDR3: TGTGCCAGCAGCTTAGTGGCGGGCAACCGGGGGCCCCAGCATTTT. Protein product: CASSLVAGNRGPQHF.

This sequence joins TRBV28 and TRBJ1-3; 12 positions match TRBD1. The CDR3 has 19 residues. V shed 1 base and J 2 bases; nucleotides not matched to a gene: 9. Germline values: CDR1 MDHEN, CDR2 SYDVKM. DNA of the CDR3: TGTGCCAGCAGTTTATCCCGGGACAGGGGGCACAGTGCTGGAAACACCATATATTTT. Amino acids: CASSLSRDRGHSAGNTIYF.

The V call is TRBV6-5, the J call TRBJ2-3; D perhaps matches TRBD2 (5 bases). CDR1 is MNHEY, CDR2 SVGAGI, per germline. The CDR3 covers 15 residues. Trimming took off 5 bases at V and 1 base at J, with 13 bases between the two ends. The CDR3 protein is CASSPRVSGTDTQYF. Written as DNA, the CDR3 is TGTGCCAGCAGTCCGAGGGTATCAGGCACAGATACGCAGTATTTT.

The chain links TRBV27 to TRBJ2-5; perhaps TRBD2 as D (6 bases). This CDR3 has 16 amino acids. Germline lookup yields CDR1 MNHEY and CDR2 SMNVEV (reference sequence). V was pared by 8 bases and J by 5 bases, with 24 bases between. In DNA form, the CDR3 reads TGTGCCAGCCCCGTGTTAGCGGCGGGGCCCCCCGAGACCCAGTACTTC. It translates to CASPVLAAGPPETQYF.

V gene TRBV27 combines with J gene TRBJ1-1; no reliable D call. CDR3 size: 13 residues. Trimming took off 8 bases at V and 0 bases at J, with 10 bases between the two ends. Germline lookup yields CDR1 MNHEY and CDR2 SMNVEV (reference sequence). The CDR3 is CASGSYLNTEAFF. CDR3 nucleotide sequence: TGTGCCAGCGGGAGCTACCTGAACACTGAAGCTTTCTTT.

This clone was detected a few times. V usage is TRBV6-5 and J usage is TRBJ2-7; perhaps TRBD1 as D (6 bases). Trimming removed 6 bases at V and 3 bases at J, with 15 bases between. The CDR3 is 14 residues long. Germline assignment: CDR1 MNHEY and CDR2 SVGAGI. The CDR3, as DNA: TGTGCCAGCAGGCCACAGGGAAAAAGCTACGAGCAGTACGTC. Its translation: CASRPQGKSYEQYV.

The chain has TRBV2 and TRBJ2-7, with D unresolved. This CDR3 comprises 11 residues. The germline V gene has CDR1 SNHLY and CDR2 FYNNEI. V was shortened by 5 bases and J by 3 bases, with 5 bases between the two germline ends. The CDR3 protein is CASSSLYEQYF. The CDR3 DNA follows: TGTGCCAGCAGTAGCCTCTACGAGCAGTACTTC.

This clone was recorded a few times. The chain has TRBV25-1 and TRBJ1-6; 9 nucleotides align to TRBD1. V lost 7 bases to trimming and J lost 10 bases; unmatched junction nucleotides: 2. Germline-derived CDR1 and CDR2 are MGHDK and SYGVNS. The length of the CDR3 is 12 residues. CDR3 sequence reads: CASTDRGSPLHF. The CDR3, as DNA: TGTGCCAGCACGGACAGGGGCTCACCCCTCCACTTT.

The chain employs TRBV6-4 and TRBJ2-7; D unclear. The CDR3 sequence is 16 residues long. V was pared by 0 bases and J by 2 bases, with 14 bases between. In germline, CDR1 is MRHNA, CDR2 SNTAGT. CDR3 bases: TGTGCCAGCAGTGACTCGTATCGTGAGAAAGCCTACGAGCAGTACTTC. Amino acid sequence: CASSDSYREKAYEQYF.

This sequence joins TRBV9 and TRBJ2-2; 12 positions agree with TRBD2. In germline, CDR1 is SGDLS, CDR2 YYNGEE. CDR3 length: 17 residues. The J segment lost 2 bases and the V segment lost 2 bases, leaving 4 bases of the junction unmatched. CDR3 region: CASSVGLAGTNTGELFF. CDR3 bases: TGTGCCAGCAGCGTCGGACTAGCGGGGACAAACACCGGGGAGCTGTTTTTT.

The J gene is TRBJ2-2, the V gene TRBV15, with 8 nucleotides matching TRBD1. Germline trimming cut 2 bases from V and 6 bases from J; bases unmatched to any gene: 5. Per the germline V gene, CDR1 is LNHNV and CDR2 is YYDKDF (reference sequence). CDR3 length: 15 amino acids. The CDR3 loop reads CATSRWDRQSGELFF. CDR3 DNA sequence: TGTGCCACCAGCAGATGGGACAGGCAATCCGGGGAGCTGTTTTTT.

In its sample, this clone was seen a few times. V gene TRBV2 combines with J gene TRBJ1-2; the D is unclear. V lost 2 bases and J 0 bases, leaving 4 bases between the germline ends. The CDR3 runs to 13 residues. Germline CDR1 SNHLY, CDR2 FYNNEI. In DNA, the CDR3 is TGTGCCAGCAGTGAATCGGCTAACTATGGCTACACCTTC. Amino acids: CASSESANYGYTF.

This CDR3 reads CASRSLAGGTRETQYF. The CDR3 coding sequence is TGTGCCAGCAGGTCATTAGCGGGGGGTACTCGGGAGACCCAGTACTTC. This chain joins TRBV27 and TRBJ2-5; 10 bases match TRBD2. Germline V gives CDR1 MNHEY, CDR2 SMNVEV (reference sequence). The CDR3 totals 16 residues. V was pared by 6 bases and J by 5 bases, with 12 bases of the junction left unmatched.

V and J are TRBV6-1 and TRBJ2-5; D might be TRBD1 (5 bases). The CDR3 is 13 amino acids. The germline V gene encodes CDR1 MNHNS and CDR2 SASEGT. The V end lost 6 bases, the J end lost 5 bases, and 13 bases lay between the germline ends. The CDR3 loop is CASRQGFGETQYF. The CDR3 nucleotides read TGTGCCAGCAGGCAGGGATTTGGGGAGACCCAGTACTTC.

The genes are TRBV7-9 and TRBJ1-2; 10 positions match TRBD1. The CDR3 runs 16 residues. Germline V CDR1 and CDR2: SEHNR, FQNEAQ (reference sequence). Trimming removed 4 bases from V and 3 bases from J; junction bases left unmatched: 8. The CDR3 protein is CASSSSRGTGDYGYTF. The CDR3 DNA sequence: TGTGCCAGCAGCTCTAGTAGGGGGACAGGGGACTATGGCTACACCTTC. The full variable domain, its missing parts supplied by reference TRBV7-9 and TRBJ1-2, is DTGVSQNPRHKITKRGQNVTFRCDPISEHNRLYWYRQTLGQGPEFLTYFQNEAQLEKSRLLSDRFSAERPKGSFSTLEIQRTEQGDSAMYLCASSSSRGTGDYGYTFGSGTRLTVV.

This clone was seen a few times. The J gene is TRBJ2-1, the V gene TRBV11-2, with D possibly being TRBD2 (6 bases). V was pared by 4 bases and J by 2 bases, with 12 bases between. This CDR3 contains 15 residues. Germline assignment: CDR1 SGHAT and CDR2 FQNNGV. Here the CDR3 DNA reads TGTGCCAGCAGCTACCGGGACTCCACCTACAATGAGCAGTTCTTC. Translation gives CASSYRDSTYNEQFF. Full variable domain (outside the CDR3, taken from reference TRBV11-2 and TRBJ2-1): EAGVAQSPRYKIIEKRQSVAFWCNPISGHATLYWYQQILGQGPKLLIQFQNNGVVDDSQLPKDRFSAERLKGVDSTLKIQPAKLEDSAVYLCASSYRDSTYNEQFFGPGTRLTVL.